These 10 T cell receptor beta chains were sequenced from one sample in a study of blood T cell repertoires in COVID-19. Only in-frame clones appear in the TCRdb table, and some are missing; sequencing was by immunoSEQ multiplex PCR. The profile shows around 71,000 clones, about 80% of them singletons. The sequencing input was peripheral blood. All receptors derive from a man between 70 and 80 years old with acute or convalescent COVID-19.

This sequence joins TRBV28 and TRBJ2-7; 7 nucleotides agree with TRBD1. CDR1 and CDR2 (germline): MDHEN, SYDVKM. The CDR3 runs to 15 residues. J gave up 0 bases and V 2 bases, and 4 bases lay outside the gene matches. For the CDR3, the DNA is TGTGCCAGCAGTTTAGCCGGGACAGCCTCCTACGAGCAGTACTTC. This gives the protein CASSLAGTASYEQYF.

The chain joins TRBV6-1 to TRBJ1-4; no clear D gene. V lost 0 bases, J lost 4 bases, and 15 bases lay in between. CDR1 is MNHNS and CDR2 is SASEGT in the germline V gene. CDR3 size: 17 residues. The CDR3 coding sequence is TGTGCCAGCAGTGAAGCCCGCGGGTCGGGTGGTAATGAAAAACTGTTTTTT. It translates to CASSEARGSGGNEKLFF.

The CDR3 nucleotides are TGTGCCAGTAGTGGTCGGACAGCGGCTAATGAAAAACTGTTTTTT. Translation gives CASSGRTAANEKLFF. This rearrangement joins TRBV19 to TRBJ1-4, with D possibly TRBD1 on 6 matching bases. V was clipped by 5 bases and J by 3 bases, with 13 bases between them. The CDR3 is 15 amino acids. The V gene's germline CDR1 is LNHDA and CDR2 SQIVND (reference sequence).

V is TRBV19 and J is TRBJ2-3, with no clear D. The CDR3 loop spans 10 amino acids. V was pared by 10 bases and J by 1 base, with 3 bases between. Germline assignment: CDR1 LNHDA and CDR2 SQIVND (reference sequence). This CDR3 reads CATGTDTQYF. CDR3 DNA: TGTGCCACCGGCACAGATACGCAGTATTTT. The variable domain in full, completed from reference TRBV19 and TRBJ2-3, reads DGGITQSPKYLFRKEGQNVTLSCEQNLNHDAMYWYRQDPGQGLRLIYYSQIVNDFQKGDIAEGYSVSREKKESFPLTVTSAQKNPTAFYLCATGTDTQYFGPGTRLTVL.

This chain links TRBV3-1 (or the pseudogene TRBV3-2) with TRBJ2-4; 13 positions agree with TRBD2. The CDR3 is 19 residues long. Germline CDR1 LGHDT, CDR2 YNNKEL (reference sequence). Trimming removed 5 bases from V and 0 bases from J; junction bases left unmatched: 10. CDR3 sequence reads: CASSFRVGTSGVAKNIQYF. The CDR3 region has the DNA TGTGCCAGCAGCTTCCGGGTAGGGACTAGCGGGGTAGCCAAAAACATTCAGTACTTC.

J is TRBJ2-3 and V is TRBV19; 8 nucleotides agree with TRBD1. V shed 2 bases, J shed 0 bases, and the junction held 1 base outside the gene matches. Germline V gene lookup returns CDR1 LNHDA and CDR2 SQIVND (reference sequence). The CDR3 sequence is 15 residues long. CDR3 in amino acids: CASSIQGASTDTQYF. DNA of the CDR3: TGTGCCAGTAGTATACAGGGGGCGAGCACAGATACGCAGTATTTT.

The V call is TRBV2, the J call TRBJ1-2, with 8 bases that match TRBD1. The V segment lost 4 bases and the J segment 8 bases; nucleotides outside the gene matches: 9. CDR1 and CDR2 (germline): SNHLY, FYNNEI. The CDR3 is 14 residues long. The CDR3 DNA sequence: TGTGCCAGCAGTGGGACAGGGAGAAGAGGAGGCTACACCTTC. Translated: CASSGTGRRGGYTF.

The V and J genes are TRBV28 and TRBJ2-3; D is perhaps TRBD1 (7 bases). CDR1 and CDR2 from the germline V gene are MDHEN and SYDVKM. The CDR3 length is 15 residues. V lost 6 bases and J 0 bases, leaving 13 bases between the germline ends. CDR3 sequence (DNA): TGTGCCAGCAGAACACAGGGGACTAGCACAGATACGCAGTATTTT. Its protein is CASRTQGTSTDTQYF.

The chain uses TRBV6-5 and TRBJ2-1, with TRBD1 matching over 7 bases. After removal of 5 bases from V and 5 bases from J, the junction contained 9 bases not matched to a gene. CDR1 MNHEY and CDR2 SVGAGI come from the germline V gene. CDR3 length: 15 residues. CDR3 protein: CASSHRDRSDNEQFF. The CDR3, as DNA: TGTGCCAGCAGTCACCGGGACAGAAGTGACAATGAGCAGTTCTTC.

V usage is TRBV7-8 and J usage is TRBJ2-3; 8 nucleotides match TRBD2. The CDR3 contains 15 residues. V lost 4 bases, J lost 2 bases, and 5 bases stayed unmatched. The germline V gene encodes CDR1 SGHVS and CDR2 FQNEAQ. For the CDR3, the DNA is TGTGCCAGCAGCTCGTTTAGCGGGACCACAGATACGCAGTATTTT. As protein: CASSSFSGTTDTQYF.